The clone carrying this T cell receptor (beta chain) was detected a few times. Sequencing used immunoSEQ multiplex PCR; TCRdb keeps in-frame clones, though not all of them. The sample holds 150,000 to 200,000 clones; roughly 88% are singletons and the top ten take roughly 8.9%. The CDR3 is made up of 15 amino acids. CDR1 is LNHDA, CDR2 SQIVND, per germline (reference sequence). J lost 3 bases, V lost 9 bases, and 7 bases had no gene match. The sample belongs to a study of blood T cell repertoires in COVID-19. Sequencing used PBMCs or T cells enriched from blood (not recorded which). This sequence was found in a woman aged 18-30 years who had recovered from COVID-19. This rearrangement joins TRBV19 to TRBJ1-4; 10 bases are a match to TRBD1. The CDR3 DNA reads TGTGCCAGCCGGGACAGGGGCAGGTCTAATGAAAAACTGTTTTTT. It is translated as CASRDRGRSNEKLFF.